The 32 T cell receptor beta chains listed next were all sequenced from one sample in a study of blood T cells in healthy people across ages. With a J-beta primer mix and a sample-barcoded 5' primer, a second PCR ran about 7 to 11 cycles. TCRdb independently ran MiXCR on the 5' RACE reads; one entry per CDR3 protein. This table holds 650,000 to 1,000,000 distinct CDR3 sequences, roughly 40% found once. Input material: blood. These receptor sequences come from a man aged 18 to 29 in good health.

This clonotype has at least ten counts. This sequence joins TRBV20-1 and TRBJ2-7, with D uncertain. Germline-derived CDR1 and CDR2 are DFQATT and SNEGSKA (reference sequence). There are 10 residues in the CDR3. V lost 3 bases, J lost 5 bases, and 5 bases lay in between. Here the CDR3 DNA reads TGCAGTGCTAGTCGCCACGAGCAGTACTTC. This encodes CSASRHEQYF.

This clonotype was detected only a few times. The chain is built from TRBV7-3 and TRBJ2-3; TRBD1 agrees at 11 bases. V shed 4 bases, J shed 2 bases, and the junction held 8 bases outside the gene matches. From germline, CDR1 is SGHTA and CDR2 FQGTGA. The CDR3 contains 17 residues. The CDR3 DNA reads TGTGCCAGCAGCTCAGCGGACAGGGGGCAGGTCACAGATACGCAGTATTTT. It yields the protein CASSSADRGQVTDTQYF.

The J gene is TRBJ2-1, the V gene TRBV2; TRBD2 matches 9 bases. The CDR3 runs to 16 residues. The V gene end was trimmed by 7 bases and the J gene end by 2 bases; junction bases not matched to a gene: 9. Looked up from germline, CDR1 is SNHLY and CDR2 is FYNNEI. As DNA, the CDR3 is TGTGCCAGCAACGAGGGGGCGGGAGGGCCCTACAATGAGCAGTTCTTC. The encoded protein is CASNEGAGGPYNEQFF.

This clonotype showed up just a few times. The CDR3 spells CASSLQVFGDGNQPQHF. The DNA of the CDR3 is TGTGCCAGCAGCCTACAAGTGTTCGGGGACGGGAATCAGCCCCAGCATTTT. This rearrangement joins TRBV7-8 to TRBJ1-5, with D possibly being TRBD1 (5 bases). The CDR3 runs 17 residues. V shed 5 bases and J shed 4 bases, with 21 bases lying between them. From germline, CDR1 is SGHVS and CDR2 FQNEAQ.

The gene calls are TRBV6-2 or TRBV6-3 and TRBJ2-7; TRBD2 aligns across 7 bases. V shed 0 bases, J shed 7 bases, and the junction held 15 bases outside the gene matches. The CDR3 runs to 17 residues. Germline CDR1 and CDR2: MNHEY and SVGEGT. The CDR3 DNA sequence: TGTGCCAGCAGTTACTCAGCACTGGAGCGGGACGACGGTGAGCAGTACTTC. Protein: CASSYSALERDDGEQYF.

This chain links TRBV14 with TRBJ2-7; TRBD2 agrees at 10 bases. Germline values: CDR1 SGHDN, CDR2 FVKESK. Germline trimming cut 2 bases from V and 2 bases from J; bases unmatched to any gene: 6. This CDR3 has 16 residues. The CDR3 loop is CASSQTTSGVTYEQYF. Written as DNA, the CDR3 is TGTGCCAGCAGCCAAACTACTAGCGGGGTAACCTACGAGCAGTACTTC.

The chain uses TRBV2 and TRBJ1-2, with D maybe TRBD1 (6 bases). With 2 bases removed from V and 4 bases from J, the gap between germline ends came to 14 bases. The germline V gene encodes CDR1 SNHLY and CDR2 FYNNEI. This CDR3 is 15 amino acids long. The CDR3 reads CASSEKGHSLYGYTF. CDR3 sequence (DNA): TGTGCCAGCAGTGAAAAGGGACATTCTCTCTATGGCTACACCTTC. The full variable domain, completed using reference TRBV2 and TRBJ1-2, is EPEVTQTPSHQVTQMGQEVILRCVPISNHLYFYWYRQILGQKVEFLVSFYNNEISEKSEIFDDQFSVERPDGSNFTLKIRSTKLEDSAMYFCASSEKGHSLYGYTFGSGTRLTVV.

The CDR3, as DNA: TGCGCCAGCAGCCCGGGCAACCTTAGCAATCAGCCCCAGCATTTT. Translated: CASSPGNLSNQPQHF. V and J are TRBV4-1 and TRBJ1-5; D remains unclear. Germline assignment: CDR1 MGHRA and CDR2 YSYEKL. Trimming cost V 4 bases and J 0 bases, with 10 bases left between them. The CDR3 spans 15 residues.

Regarding this clonotype: This may come from a read error, since a much larger clone is one base off. V and J are TRBV29-1 and TRBJ1-2, with 8 bases fitting TRBD1. Germline CDR1 is SQVTM and CDR2 is ANQGSEA. This CDR3 is 14 amino acids long. In DNA, the CDR3 is TGCAGCGCCGGATCAGGGGGCGCCGACTATGGCTACATCTTC. Amino acids: CSAGSGGADYGYIF.

This clonotype was counted many times. V and J are TRBV27 and TRBJ2-7; D is unresolved. Germline-derived CDR1 and CDR2 are MNHEY and SMNVEV (reference sequence). The ends were cut back, 0 bases at V and 3 bases at J, with 6 bases in the middle. The CDR3 is 13 residues long. CDR3 in amino acids: CASSLSASYEQYF. For the CDR3, the DNA is TGTGCCAGCAGTTTATCGGCCAGCTACGAGCAGTACTTC.

The chain recombines TRBV7-3 with TRBJ2-7; possibly TRBD2 for D (6 bases). Germline CDR1 SGHTA, CDR2 FQGTGA. The V end was cut by 1 base, the J end by 2 bases, with 9 bases between. The CDR3 covers 14 residues. CDR3 bases: TGTGCCAGCAGCTTAATGGCGGGGCCCTACGAGCAGTACTTC. Amino acid sequence: CASSLMAGPYEQYF. Full variable domain (outside the CDR3, taken from reference TRBV7-3 and TRBJ2-7): GAGVSQTPSNKVTEKGKYVELRCDPISGHTALYWYRQSLGQGPEFLIYFQGTGAADDSGLPNDRFFAVRPEGSVSTLKIQRTERGDSAVYLCASSLMAGPYEQYFGPGTRLTVT.

The chain couples TRBV6-2 or TRBV6-3 to TRBJ2-1; weak D call: TRBD1 (5 bases). CDR3 size: 13 residues. V was pared by 7 bases and J by 9 bases, with 16 bases between. Germline-derived CDR1 and CDR2 are MNHEY and SVGEGT. The CDR3 spells CASTTGRAVEQFF. CDR3 sequence (DNA): TGTGCCAGCACCACGGGCAGGGCTGTTGAGCAGTTCTTC.

This clonotype was observed a few times. CDR3 region: CASSVEQGVSYEQYF. The CDR3 DNA follows: TGTGCCAGCAGCGTAGAACAGGGGGTATCCTACGAGCAGTACTTC. The chain joins TRBV9 to TRBJ2-7, with TRBD1 identical over 8 bases. V shed 0 bases, J shed 1 base, and the junction held 3 bases outside the gene matches. Germline V gene sequence: CDR1 SGDLS, CDR2 YYNGEE. The CDR3 loop spans 15 amino acids.

This clonotype turned up a few times. The chain uses TRBV28 and TRBJ1-2, with 9 positions matching TRBD1. This CDR3 is built from 15 residues. The germline gives CDR1 MDHEN, CDR2 SYDVKM. With V trimmed by 3 bases and J by 6 bases, 8 bases remained unmatched. The CDR3 spells CASSFGDRVFHGYTF. The CDR3 coding sequence is TGTGCCAGCAGTTTTGGGGACAGGGTTTTCCATGGCTACACCTTC.

The chain couples TRBV3-1 to TRBJ2-7; TRBD2 agrees at 11 bases. V lost 1 base, J lost 1 base, and 9 bases stayed unmatched. CDR1 is LGHDT and CDR2 is YNNKEL in the germline V gene (reference sequence). This CDR3 region has 18 residues. This CDR3 is CASSQGGTSGVISYEQYF. The CDR3 DNA reads TGTGCCAGCAGCCAAGGTGGGACTAGCGGAGTGATATCCTACGAGCAGTACTTC.

Comments on this clonotype: This may be a read error, as it is one base from a much larger clone. This rearrangement joins TRBV4-1 to TRBJ2-7; either TRBD1 or TRBD2 may supply D (5 bases each). This CDR3 has 15 residues. The germline V gene has CDR1 MGHRA and CDR2 YSYEKL. V was pared by 0 bases and J by 0 bases, with 9 bases between. The CDR3 loop is CASSQEAGTSYEQYF. Written as DNA, the CDR3 is TGCGCCAGCAGCCAAGAAGCAGGGACCTCCTACGAGCAGTACTTC.

This clonotype was detected a few times. The chain links TRBV2 to TRBJ2-7; perhaps D is TRBD1 or TRBD2 (5 bases each). The CDR3 is made up of 13 amino acids. Trimming stripped 7 bases from V and 3 bases from J, with 13 bases between. Germline CDR1 is SNHLY and CDR2 is FYNNEI. CDR3 DNA sequence: TGTGCCAGCACCGAGGGGCCCTTCTACGAGCAGTACTTC. Its translation: CASTEGPFYEQYF.

This clonotype was seen only once. The rearrangement uses TRBV6-2 or TRBV6-3 and TRBJ2-1; TRBD2 agrees at 11 bases. This CDR3 is 15 amino acids long. J gave up 5 bases and V 5 bases, and 5 bases lay outside the gene matches. Looked up from germline, CDR1 is MNHEY and CDR2 is SVGEGT. For the CDR3, the DNA is TGTGCCAGCAGTGAGATAGCGGGGGGGCACAATGAGCAGTTCTTC. Its translation: CASSEIAGGHNEQFF.

The rearrangement uses TRBV3-1 and TRBJ2-5; a possible D gene is TRBD2 (5 bases). V was shortened by 1 base and J by 0 bases, with 9 bases between the two germline ends. The germline V gene has CDR1 LGHDT and CDR2 YNNKEL (reference sequence). The CDR3 covers 15 residues. In DNA, the CDR3 is TGTGCCAGCAGCCAAGGTCCGGGGAACCAAGAGACCCAGTACTTC. Translating it yields CASSQGPGNQETQYF.

This rearrangement joins TRBV7-2 to TRBJ1-1, with D perhaps TRBD1 (6 bases). Looked up from germline, CDR1 is SGHTA and CDR2 is FQGNSA. V was shortened by 5 bases and J by 5 bases, with 18 bases between the two germline ends. The CDR3 covers 15 residues. The CDR3 is CASSPGDIPATEAFF. The CDR3 region has the DNA TGTGCCAGCAGCCCTGGGGACATCCCGGCAACTGAAGCTTTCTTT.

A few counts support this clonotype. The chain uses TRBV7-9 and TRBJ1-5, with D perhaps TRBD1 (6 bases). Germline values: CDR1 SEHNR, CDR2 FQNEAQ (reference sequence). Between the trimmed V and J ends, which lost 1 base and 0 bases, there was a span of 19 bases. This CDR3 comprises 19 residues. The CDR3 spells CASSLVSGHLISSNQPQHF. For the CDR3, the DNA is TGTGCCAGCAGCTTAGTTTCGGGACACCTGATCTCTAGCAATCAGCCCCAGCATTTT.

The chain couples TRBV20-1 to TRBJ1-2; D is possibly TRBD1 (5 bases). Trimming took off 3 bases at V and 2 bases at J, with 13 bases between the two ends. Germline V gene data show CDR1 as DFQATT and CDR2 as SNEGSKA (reference sequence). This CDR3 spans 14 amino acids. The CDR3 region has the DNA TGCAGTGCTAGTAGAGGGGCCTTCAACTATGGCTACACCTTC. Its protein product is CSASRGAFNYGYTF.

This clonotype was found many times. The chain recombines TRBV7-6 with TRBJ2-5; TRBD2 agrees at 9 bases. The germline CDR1 and CDR2 sequences are SGHVS and FNYEAQ. The CDR3 spans 17 residues. With 3 bases clipped from V and 2 bases from J, the junction kept 10 bases outside the gene matches. The CDR3 region is CASSFRLAGPIQETQYF. Here the CDR3 DNA reads TGTGCCAGCAGCTTCCGTCTAGCGGGGCCTATTCAAGAGACCCAGTACTTC.

This clonotype has a handful of counts. The rearrangement links TRBV27 to TRBJ1-2; tentative D call: TRBD1 (5 bases). CDR3 length: 14 residues. Trimming took off 3 bases at V and 8 bases at J, with 16 bases between the two ends. Per the germline V gene, CDR1 is MNHEY and CDR2 is SMNVEV (reference sequence). As DNA, the CDR3 is TGTGCCAGCAGTTTGCGACCAGGGTCTGGAGGCTACACCTTC. Translated, it gives CASSLRPGSGGYTF.

The rearrangement uses TRBV2 and TRBJ1-5; D unresolved. The ends were cut back, 7 bases at V and 0 bases at J, with 13 bases in the middle. The CDR3 totals 15 residues. The V gene's germline CDR1 is SNHLY and CDR2 FYNNEI. CDR3 coding DNA: TGTGCCAGCAAGGCGCGACCGACTAGCAATCAGCCCCAGCATTTT. This gives the protein CASKARPTSNQPQHF.

There are a few counts of this clonotype. The genes are TRBV28 and TRBJ2-6, with TRBD1 matching over 7 bases. The CDR3 has 19 amino acids. CDR1 and CDR2 from the germline V gene are MDHEN and SYDVKM. J was trimmed by 4 bases and V by 3 bases; bases with no gene match: 15. CDR3 in amino acids: CASSLGITGEPSGANVLTF. CDR3 nucleotide sequence: TGTGCCAGCAGTTTGGGGATTACAGGGGAGCCGTCAGGGGCCAACGTCCTGACTTTC.

Many counts were recorded for this clonotype. V and J are TRBV20-1 and TRBJ2-7, with a possible D match to TRBD1 (6 bases). This CDR3 has 14 residues. V lost 5 bases, J lost 0 bases, and 14 bases lay in between. Germline CDR1 is DFQATT and CDR2 is SNEGSKA (reference sequence). The CDR3 DNA reads as TGCAGTGCTTTGACAGGTTCAAGCTCCTACGAGCAGTACTTC. It translates to CSALTGSSSYEQYF.

The sample holds many counts of this clonotype. The chain combines TRBV7-6 with TRBJ2-7; 7 nucleotides agree with TRBD1. This CDR3 comprises 14 residues. CDR1 and CDR2 from the germline V gene are SGHVS and FNYEAQ. V shed 0 bases and J 2 bases; nucleotides not matched to a gene: 1. The CDR3 here is CASSLATGPYEQYF. The CDR3 coding sequence is TGTGCCAGCAGCTTAGCGACAGGGCCCTACGAGCAGTACTTC.

Note on this clonotype: This may be a read error, as it is one base from a much larger clone. The rearrangement joins TRBV6-5 to TRBJ2-5; D ambiguous. The germline CDR1 and CDR2 sequences are MNHEY and SVGAGI. Trimming took 6 bases from V and 2 from J, leaving 13 bases between them. The CDR3 runs 14 residues. The CDR3 loop is CASRYLSEQETQYF. CDR3 DNA sequence: TGTGCCAGCAGGTACCTGAGCGAACAAGAGACCCAGTACTTC.

This clonotype was seen once. A much larger clone lies one base from this, so it may be a read error. V and J are TRBV20-1 and TRBJ2-3; D might be TRBD1 or TRBD2, each matching 5 bases. The CDR3 consists of 15 residues. The V gene's germline CDR1 is DFQATT and CDR2 SNEGSKA (reference sequence). V lost 3 bases to trimming and J lost 4 bases, with 17 bases between them. The CDR3 loop reads CSASGDDSHPDTQYF. CDR3 nucleotide sequence: TGCAGTGCTAGCGGGGACGATTCTCACCCAGATACGCAGTATTTT.

This sequence joins TRBV7-2 and TRBJ2-7; D remains unclear. CDR3 length: 15 amino acids. V gave up 2 bases and J gave up 0 bases, with 11 bases separating them. CDR1 is SGHTA, CDR2 FQGNSA, per germline. CDR3 protein: CASSLFAGLSYEQYF. The CDR3 DNA reads TGTGCCAGCAGCTTATTCGCCGGGCTCTCCTACGAGCAGTACTTC. Full variable domain (rest looked up from reference TRBV7-2 and TRBJ2-7): GAGVSQSPSNKVTEKGKDVELRCDPISGHTALYWYRQSLGQGLEFLIYFQGNSAPDKSGLPSDRFSAERTGGSVSTLTIQRTQQEDSAVYLCASSLFAGLSYEQYFGPGTRLTVT.

The chain combines TRBV7-8 with TRBJ2-5, with 8 bases lining up with TRBD1. The CDR3 consists of 12 residues. The germline CDR1 and CDR2 sequences are SGHVS and FQNEAQ. V lost 2 bases, J lost 9 bases, and 2 bases stayed unmatched. DNA for the CDR3: TGTGCCAGCAGCTTACAGGGGGCAGCCCAGTACTTC. It translates to CASSLQGAAQYF.